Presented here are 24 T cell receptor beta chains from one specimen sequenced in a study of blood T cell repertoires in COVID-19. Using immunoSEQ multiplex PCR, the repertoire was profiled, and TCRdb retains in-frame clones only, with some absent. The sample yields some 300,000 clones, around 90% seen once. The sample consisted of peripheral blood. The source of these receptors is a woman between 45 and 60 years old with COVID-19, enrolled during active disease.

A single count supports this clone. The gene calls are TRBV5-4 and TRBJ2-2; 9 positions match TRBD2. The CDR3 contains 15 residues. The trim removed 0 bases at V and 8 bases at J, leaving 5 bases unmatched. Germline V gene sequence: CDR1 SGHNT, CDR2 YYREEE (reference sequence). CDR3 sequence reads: CASSLGSGRSGELFF. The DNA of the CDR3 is TGTGCCAGCAGCTTGGGTAGCGGGAGATCAGGGGAGCTGTTTTTT.

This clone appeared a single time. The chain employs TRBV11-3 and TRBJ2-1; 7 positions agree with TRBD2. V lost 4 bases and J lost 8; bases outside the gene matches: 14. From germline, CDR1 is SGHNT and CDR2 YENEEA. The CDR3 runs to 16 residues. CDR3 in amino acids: CASSSLGGRPVDEQFF. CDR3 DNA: TGTGCCAGCAGCTCCCTGGGGGGGAGGCCGGTTGATGAGCAGTTCTTC.

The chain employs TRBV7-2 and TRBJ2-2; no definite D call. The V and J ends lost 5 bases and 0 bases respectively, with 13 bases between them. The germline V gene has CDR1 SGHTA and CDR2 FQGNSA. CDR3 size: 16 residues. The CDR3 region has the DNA TGTGCCAGCAGCCCCCGAGCTCTGTCGAACACCGGGGAGCTGTTTTTT. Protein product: CASSPRALSNTGELFF.

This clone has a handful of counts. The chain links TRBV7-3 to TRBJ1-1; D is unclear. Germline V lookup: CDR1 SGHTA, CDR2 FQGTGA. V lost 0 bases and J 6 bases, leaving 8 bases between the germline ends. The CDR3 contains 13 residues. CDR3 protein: CASSLTGPAEAFF. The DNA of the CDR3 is TGTGCCAGCAGCTTAACTGGGCCTGCTGAAGCTTTCTTT.

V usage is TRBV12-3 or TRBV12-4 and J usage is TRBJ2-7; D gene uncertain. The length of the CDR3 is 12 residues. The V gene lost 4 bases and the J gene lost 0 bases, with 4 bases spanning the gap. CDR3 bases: TGTGCCAGCAGTTCGAGCTCCTACGAGCAGTACTTC. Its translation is CASSSSSYEQYF.

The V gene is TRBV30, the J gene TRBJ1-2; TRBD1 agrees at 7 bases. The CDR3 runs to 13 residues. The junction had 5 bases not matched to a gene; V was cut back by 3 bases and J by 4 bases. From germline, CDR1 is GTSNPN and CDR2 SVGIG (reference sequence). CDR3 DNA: TGTGCCTGGAGCCTGGGACAGATCTATGGCTACACCTTC. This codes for CAWSLGQIYGYTF.

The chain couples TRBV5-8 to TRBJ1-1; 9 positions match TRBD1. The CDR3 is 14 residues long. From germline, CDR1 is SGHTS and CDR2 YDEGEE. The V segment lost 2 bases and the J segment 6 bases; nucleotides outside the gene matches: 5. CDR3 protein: CASSFLGTGPEAFF. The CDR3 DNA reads TGTGCCAGCAGCTTTTTAGGGACAGGGCCTGAAGCTTTCTTT.

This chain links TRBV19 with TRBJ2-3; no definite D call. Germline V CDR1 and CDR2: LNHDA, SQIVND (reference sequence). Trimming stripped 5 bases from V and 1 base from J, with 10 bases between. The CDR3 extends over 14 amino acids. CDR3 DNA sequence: TGTGCCAGTAGTTCATCTCGGGGCACAGATACGCAGTATTTT. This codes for CASSSSRGTDTQYF.

CDR3 DNA: TGCGCCAGCAGCCAAGGGCGGGGGGGGCGGCAGCCCCAGCATTTT. This gives the protein CASSQGRGGRQPQHF. This chain connects TRBV4-3 to TRBJ1-5, with D perhaps TRBD1 (6 bases). Trimming left V 1 base short and J 7 bases short, with 14 bases between. CDR3 length equals 15 residues. CDR1 is LGHNA, CDR2 YSLEER, per germline.

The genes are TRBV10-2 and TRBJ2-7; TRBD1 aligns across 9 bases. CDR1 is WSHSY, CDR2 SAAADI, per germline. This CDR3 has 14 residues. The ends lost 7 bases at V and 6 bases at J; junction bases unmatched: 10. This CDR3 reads CASINTGQGFEQYF. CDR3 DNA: TGCGCCAGCATAAATACGGGACAGGGTTTCGAGCAGTACTTC.

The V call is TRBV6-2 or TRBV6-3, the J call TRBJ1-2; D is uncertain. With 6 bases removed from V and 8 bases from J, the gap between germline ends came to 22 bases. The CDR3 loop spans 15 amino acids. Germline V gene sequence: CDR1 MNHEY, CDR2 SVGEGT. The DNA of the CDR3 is TGTGCCAGCAGCCGGCTGCCCGGTAGCCCTAGGGGCTACACCTTC. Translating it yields CASSRLPGSPRGYTF.

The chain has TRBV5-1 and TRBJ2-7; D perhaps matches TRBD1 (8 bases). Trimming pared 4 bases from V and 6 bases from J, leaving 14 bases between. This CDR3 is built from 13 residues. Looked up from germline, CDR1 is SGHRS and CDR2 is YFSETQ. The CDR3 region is CASSQTGEGEQYF. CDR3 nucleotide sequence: TGCGCCAGCAGCCAGACAGGGGAGGGCGAGCAGTACTTC.

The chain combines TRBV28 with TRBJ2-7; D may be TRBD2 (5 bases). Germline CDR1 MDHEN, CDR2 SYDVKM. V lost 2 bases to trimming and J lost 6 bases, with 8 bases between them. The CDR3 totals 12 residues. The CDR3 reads CASSLGGSEQYF. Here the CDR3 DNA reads TGTGCCAGCAGTTTAGGAGGCTCCGAGCAGTACTTC.

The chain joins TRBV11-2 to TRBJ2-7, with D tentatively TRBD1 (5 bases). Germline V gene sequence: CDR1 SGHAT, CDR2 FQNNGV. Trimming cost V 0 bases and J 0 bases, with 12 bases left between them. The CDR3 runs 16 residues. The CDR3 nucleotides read TGTGCCAGCAGCTTAGATGGGGCAGGGTTCTCCTACGAGCAGTACTTC. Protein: CASSLDGAGFSYEQYF.

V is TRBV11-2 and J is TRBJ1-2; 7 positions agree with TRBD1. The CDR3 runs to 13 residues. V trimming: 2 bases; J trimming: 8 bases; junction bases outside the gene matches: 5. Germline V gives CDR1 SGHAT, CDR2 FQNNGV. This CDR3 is CASSLTTGLGYTF. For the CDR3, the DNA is TGTGCCAGCAGCTTAACGACAGGGTTAGGCTACACCTTC.

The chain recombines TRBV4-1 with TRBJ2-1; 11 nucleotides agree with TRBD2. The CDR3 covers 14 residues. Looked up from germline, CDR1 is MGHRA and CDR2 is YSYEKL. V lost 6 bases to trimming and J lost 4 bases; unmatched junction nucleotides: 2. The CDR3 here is CASSPSGRYNEQFF. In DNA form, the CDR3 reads TGCGCCAGCAGTCCTAGCGGGAGGTACAATGAGCAGTTCTTC.

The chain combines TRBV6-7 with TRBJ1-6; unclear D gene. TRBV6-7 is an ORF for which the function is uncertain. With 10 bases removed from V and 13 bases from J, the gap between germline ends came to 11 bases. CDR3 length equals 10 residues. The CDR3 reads CATSTSPLHF. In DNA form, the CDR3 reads TGTGCCACCTCAACGAGCCCCCTCCACTTT.

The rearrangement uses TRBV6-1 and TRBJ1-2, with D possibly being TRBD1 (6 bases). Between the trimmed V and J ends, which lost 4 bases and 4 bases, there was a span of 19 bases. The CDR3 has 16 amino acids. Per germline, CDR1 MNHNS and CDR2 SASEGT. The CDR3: CASSVPRGGPGYGYTF. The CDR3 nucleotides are TGTGCCAGCAGTGTCCCCCGGGGGGGGCCTGGCTATGGCTACACCTTC.

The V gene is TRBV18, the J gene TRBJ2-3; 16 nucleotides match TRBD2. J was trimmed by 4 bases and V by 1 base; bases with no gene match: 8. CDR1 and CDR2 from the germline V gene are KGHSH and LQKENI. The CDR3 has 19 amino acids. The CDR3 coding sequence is TGTGCCAGCTCACCACTGTCCGGGACTAGCGGGAGGGCTCCAGATACGCAGTATTTT. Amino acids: CASSPLSGTSGRAPDTQYF.

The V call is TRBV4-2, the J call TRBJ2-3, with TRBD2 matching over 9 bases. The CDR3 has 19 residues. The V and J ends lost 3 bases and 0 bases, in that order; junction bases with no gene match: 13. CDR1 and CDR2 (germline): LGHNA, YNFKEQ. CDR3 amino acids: CASSHELGGLAGSTDTQYF. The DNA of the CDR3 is TGTGCCAGCAGCCATGAACTCGGGGGGCTAGCGGGGAGCACAGATACGCAGTATTTT.

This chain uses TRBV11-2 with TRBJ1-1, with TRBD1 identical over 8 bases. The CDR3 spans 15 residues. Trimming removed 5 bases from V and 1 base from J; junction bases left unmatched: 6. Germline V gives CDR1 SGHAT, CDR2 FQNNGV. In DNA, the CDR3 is TGTGCCAGCAGCCTGGGACAGGTTTCGAACACTGAAGCTTTCTTT. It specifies CASSLGQVSNTEAFF. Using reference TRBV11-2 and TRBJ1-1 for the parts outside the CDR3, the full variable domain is EAGVAQSPRYKIIEKRQSVAFWCNPISGHATLYWYQQILGQGPKLLIQFQNNGVVDDSQLPKDRFSAERLKGVDSTLKIQPAKLEDSAVYLCASSLGQVSNTEAFFGQGTRLTVV.

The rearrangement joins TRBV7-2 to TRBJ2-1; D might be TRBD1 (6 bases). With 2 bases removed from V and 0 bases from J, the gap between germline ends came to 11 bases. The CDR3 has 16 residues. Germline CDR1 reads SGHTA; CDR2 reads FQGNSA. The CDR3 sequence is CASSLNGQTSYNEQFF. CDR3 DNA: TGTGCCAGCAGCTTAAACGGACAGACCTCCTACAATGAGCAGTTCTTC.

CDR3 sequence (DNA): TGTGCCAGCAGCTTCCGGACAGGGGACTCCTACGAGCAGTACTTC. Its translation is CASSFRTGDSYEQYF. V gene TRBV7-6 combines with J gene TRBJ2-7; 9 bases match TRBD1. Germline V lookup: CDR1 SGHVS, CDR2 FNYEAQ. The CDR3 totals 15 residues. The V and J ends lost 3 bases and 0 bases, in that order; junction bases with no gene match: 3. The full variable domain, rest sourced from reference TRBV7-6 and TRBJ2-7, is GAGVSQSPRYKVTKRGQDVALRCDPISGHVSLYWYRQALGQGPEFLTYFNYEAQQDKSGLPNDRFSAERPEGSISTLTIQRTEQRDSAMYRCASSFRTGDSYEQYFGPGTRLTVT.

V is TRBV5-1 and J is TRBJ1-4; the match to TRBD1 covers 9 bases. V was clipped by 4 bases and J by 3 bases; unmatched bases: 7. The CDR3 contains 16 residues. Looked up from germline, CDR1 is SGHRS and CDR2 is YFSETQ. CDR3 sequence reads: CASSPWTGEPNEKLFF. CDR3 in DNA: TGCGCCAGCAGCCCCTGGACAGGGGAGCCTAATGAAAAACTGTTTTTT.